This T cell receptor (beta chain) was sequenced for a study of T cells after yellow fever vaccination. Concerning this clonotype itself: The antigen is unknown.

This CDR3 is built from 11 residues. Trimming shortened V by 2 bases and J by 7 bases, and 5 bases separated the two germline ends. CDR1 MDHEN and CDR2 SYDVKM come from the germline V gene. 5'RACE template switching added a universal primer site and UMIs to TCR cDNA. MiXCR, run by TCRdb on the 5' RACE reads, gives a single entry per CDR3 protein. The table lists 550,000 or so distinct CDR3 sequences, less than 20% of them singletons, with roughly an eighth in the top ten. General study results and limits: Abundant bulk-population clonotypes could contaminate the FACS-sorted repertoires.

The sample consisted of PBMCs, taken 15 days after the yellow fever booster vaccination. J is TRBJ1-1 and V is TRBV28; D remains ambiguous. This sequence was found in a man aged 25 to 40 who received the YFV17D yellow fever vaccine. The CDR3 here is CASSLAFEAFF. DNA of the CDR3: TGTGCCAGCAGTTTAGCTTTTGAAGCTTTCTTT.